The sequence of this TCR beta chain was determined in a study of cytomegalovirus exposure and HLA in healthy donors. Researchers ran the PCR with 60 Vbeta and 13 Jbeta primers. Clones were read by immunoSEQ multiplex PCR, and TCRdb kept only the in-frame ones, dropping some. The sample contains approximately 150,000 clones, around three quarters of which appear only once. V dropped 6 bases and J dropped 5; count of bases not matched to a gene: 5. Looked up from germline, CDR1 is WSHSY and CDR2 is SAAADI. CDR3 length: 14 residues. Source material: PBMCs. This sequence was found in a woman in her thirties in good health and CMV-seronegative. J is TRBJ2-1 and V is TRBV10-2; TRBD1 aligns across 9 bases. CDR3 sequence: CASRAGTGNNEQFF. The CDR3 DNA follows: TGCGCCAGCAGAGCCGGGACAGGGAACAATGAGCAGTTCTTC.